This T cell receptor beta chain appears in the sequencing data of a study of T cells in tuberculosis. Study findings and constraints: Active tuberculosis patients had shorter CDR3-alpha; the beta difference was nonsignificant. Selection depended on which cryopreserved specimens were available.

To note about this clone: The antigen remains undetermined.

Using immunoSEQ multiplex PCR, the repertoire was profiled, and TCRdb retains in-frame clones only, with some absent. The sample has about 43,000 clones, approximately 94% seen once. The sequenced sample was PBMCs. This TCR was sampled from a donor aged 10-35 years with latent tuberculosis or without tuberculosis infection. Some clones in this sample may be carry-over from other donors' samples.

This CDR3 is CSVEDRGSGANVLTF. In DNA form, the CDR3 reads TGCAGCGTTGAAGATCGGGGCTCTGGGGCCAACGTCCTGACTTTC. V is TRBV29-1 and J is TRBJ2-6; D possibly corresponds to TRBD2 (5 bases). V was pared by 0 bases and J by 0 bases, with 6 bases between. Germline CDR1 SQVTM, CDR2 ANQGSEA. The CDR3 sequence is 15 residues long.